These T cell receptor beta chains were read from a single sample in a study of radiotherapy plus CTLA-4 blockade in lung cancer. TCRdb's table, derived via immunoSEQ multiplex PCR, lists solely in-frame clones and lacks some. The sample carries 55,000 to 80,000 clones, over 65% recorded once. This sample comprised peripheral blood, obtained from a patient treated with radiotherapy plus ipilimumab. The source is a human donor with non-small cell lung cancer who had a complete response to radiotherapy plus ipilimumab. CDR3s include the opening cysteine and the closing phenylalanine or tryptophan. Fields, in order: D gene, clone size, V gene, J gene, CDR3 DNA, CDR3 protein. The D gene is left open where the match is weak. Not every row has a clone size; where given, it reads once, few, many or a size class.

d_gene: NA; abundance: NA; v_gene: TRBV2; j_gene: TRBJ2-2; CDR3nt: TGTGCCAGCAGTATCGACATGCGGGACACCGGGGAGCTGTTTTTT; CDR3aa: CASSIDMRDTGELFF
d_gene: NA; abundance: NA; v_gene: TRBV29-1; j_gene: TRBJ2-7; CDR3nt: TGCAGCGTGGACAACTCCTACGAGCAGTACTTC; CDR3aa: CSVDNSYEQYF
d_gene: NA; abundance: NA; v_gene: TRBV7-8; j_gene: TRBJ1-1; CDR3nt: TGTGCCAGCAGCAGCCTGGGGGGCGCGTCTGACACTGAAGCTTTCTTT; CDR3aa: CASSSLGGASDTEAFF
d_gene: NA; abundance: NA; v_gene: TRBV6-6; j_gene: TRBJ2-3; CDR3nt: TGTGCTAGCAGCAGTGGGGGGGCCCCAGCAGATACGCAGTATTTT; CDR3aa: CASSSGGAPADTQYF
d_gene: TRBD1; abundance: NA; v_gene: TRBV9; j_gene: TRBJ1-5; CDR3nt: TGTGCCAGCAGCAAAGGGGGCAGTGACAGGGATCAGCCCCAGCATTTT; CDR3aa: CASSKGGSDRDQPQHF
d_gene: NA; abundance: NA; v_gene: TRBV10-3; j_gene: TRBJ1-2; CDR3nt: TGTGCCATCAAAGACGCTAGAGGCTACACCTTC; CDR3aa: CAIKDARGYTF
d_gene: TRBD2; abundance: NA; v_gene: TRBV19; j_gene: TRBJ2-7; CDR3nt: TGTGCCAGTAGTATGTCGGCGGGGGGCTCCTACGAGCAGTACTTC; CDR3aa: CASSMSAGGSYEQYF
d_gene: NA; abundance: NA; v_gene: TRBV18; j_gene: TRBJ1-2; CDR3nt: TGTGCCAGCTCACCCGGGACTGGCTATGGCTACACCTTC; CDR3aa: CASSPGTGYGYTF
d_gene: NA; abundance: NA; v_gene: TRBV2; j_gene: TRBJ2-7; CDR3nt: TGTGCCAGCAGTGAAGCGCTAGGCAGGGCAAGCTCCTACGAGCAGTACTTC; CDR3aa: CASSEALGRASSYEQYF
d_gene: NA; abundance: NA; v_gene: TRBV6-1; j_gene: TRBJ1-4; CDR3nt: TGTGCCAGCAGTGCGGTAAGCTTGGGAGACGAAAAACTGTTTTTT; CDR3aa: CASSAVSLGDEKLFF
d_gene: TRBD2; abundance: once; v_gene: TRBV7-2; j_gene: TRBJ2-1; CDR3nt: TGTGCCAGCAGACTCCGGGGGGGCGGTTACAATGAGCAGTTCTTC; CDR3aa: CASRLRGGGYNEQFF
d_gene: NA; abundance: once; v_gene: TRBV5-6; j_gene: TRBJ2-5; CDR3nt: TGTGCCAGCAGCTCCCTTCAGGGTTGGGAGACCCAGTACTTC; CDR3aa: CASSSLQGWETQYF
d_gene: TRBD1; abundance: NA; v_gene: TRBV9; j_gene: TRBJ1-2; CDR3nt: TGTGCCAGCAGCCCCCACCTCATAGGTCGACAGGGGAGAAGAGGCTACACCTTC; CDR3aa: CASSPHLIGRQGRRGYTF
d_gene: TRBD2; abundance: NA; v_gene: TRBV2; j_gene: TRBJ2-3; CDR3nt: TGTGCCAGCAGGGGGGGGAAAACAGATACGCAGTATTTT; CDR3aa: CASRGGKTDTQYF
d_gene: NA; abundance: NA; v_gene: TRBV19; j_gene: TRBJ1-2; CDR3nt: TGTGCCAGTAAAAGAGGGCCGACACTAAACTATGGCTACACCTTC; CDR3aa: CASKRGPTLNYGYTF
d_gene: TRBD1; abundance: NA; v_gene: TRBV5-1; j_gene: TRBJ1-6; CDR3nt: TGCGCCAGCAGCCCCCAGGGGGCGAGCTCCTATAATTCACCCCTCCACTTT; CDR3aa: CASSPQGASSYNSPLHF
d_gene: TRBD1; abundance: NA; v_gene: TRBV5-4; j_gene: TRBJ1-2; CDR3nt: TGTGCCAGCAGCGTATCGGCAGGGACAGACGGTTATGGCTACACCTTC; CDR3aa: CASSVSAGTDGYGYTF
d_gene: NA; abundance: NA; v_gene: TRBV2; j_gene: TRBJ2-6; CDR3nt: TGTGCCAGCAATGCGGCCAGGGCGGGTGGGGCCAACGTCCTGACTTTC; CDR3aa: CASNAARAGGANVLTF
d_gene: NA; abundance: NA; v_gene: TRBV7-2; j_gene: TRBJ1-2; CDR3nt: TGTGCCAGCAGCCCCCGTCAGGGAGTTGTAGAGGGCTACACCTTC; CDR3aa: CASSPRQGVVEGYTF
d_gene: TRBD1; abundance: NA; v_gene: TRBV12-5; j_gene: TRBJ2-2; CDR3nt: TGTGCTAGTGGCGAGGACAGGGGGAACACCGGGGAGCTGTTTTTT; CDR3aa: CASGEDRGNTGELFF
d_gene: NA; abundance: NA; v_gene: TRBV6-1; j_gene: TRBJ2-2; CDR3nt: TGTGCCAGCAGTGAGGGCAGGGGATCGAACACCGGGGAGCTGTTTTTT; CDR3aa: CASSEGRGSNTGELFF
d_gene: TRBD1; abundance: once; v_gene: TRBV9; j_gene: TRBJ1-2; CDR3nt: TGTGCCAGCAGCGCCGGTCCGGACAGGGAGGCCAGCTATGGCTACACCTTC; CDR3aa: CASSAGPDREASYGYTF
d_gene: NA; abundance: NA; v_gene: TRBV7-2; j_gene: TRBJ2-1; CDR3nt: TGTGCCAGCAGCTTAAACGCCCGGGACAATGAGCAGTTCTTC; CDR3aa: CASSLNARDNEQFF
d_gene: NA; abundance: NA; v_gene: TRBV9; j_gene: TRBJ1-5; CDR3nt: TGTGCCAGCGGACGGGATAGCAATCAGCCCCAGCATTTT; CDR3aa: CASGRDSNQPQHF
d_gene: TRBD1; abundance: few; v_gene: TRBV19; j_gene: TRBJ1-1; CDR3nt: TGTGCCAGTAGTACCCCGGGACAGATCATGAACACTGAAGCTTTCTTT; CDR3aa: CASSTPGQIMNTEAFF
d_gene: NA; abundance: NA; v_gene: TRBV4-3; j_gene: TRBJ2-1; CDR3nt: TGCGCCAGCAGCCCGACGGCGGCCCTCGAAGCTCGGGAGCAGTTCTTC; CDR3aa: CASSPTAALEAREQFF
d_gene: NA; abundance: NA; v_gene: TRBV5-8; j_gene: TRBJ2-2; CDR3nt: TGTGCCAGCAGCTGGGGCTGGGGCACCGGGGAGCTGTTTTTT; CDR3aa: CASSWGWGTGELFF
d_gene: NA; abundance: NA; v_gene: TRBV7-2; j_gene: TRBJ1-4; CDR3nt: TGTGCCAGCAGCTCGATAGGAACGACAACAGGGGAAAAACTGTTTTTT; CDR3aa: CASSSIGTTTGEKLFF
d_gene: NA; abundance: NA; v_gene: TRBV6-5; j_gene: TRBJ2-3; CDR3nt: TGTGCCAGCAGACCCCTTGATAGAGATACGCAGTATTTT; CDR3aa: CASRPLDRDTQYF
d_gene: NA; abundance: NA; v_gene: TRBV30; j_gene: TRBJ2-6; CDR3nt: TGTGCCTGGAGTGTGGGCAGAGGGACCTACTCTGGGGCCAACGTCCTGACTTTC; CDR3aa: CAWSVGRGTYSGANVLTF
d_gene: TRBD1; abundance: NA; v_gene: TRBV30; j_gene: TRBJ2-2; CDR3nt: TGTGCCTGCCAGGGACAGGCCACCGGGGAGCTGTTTTTT; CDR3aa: CACQGQATGELFF
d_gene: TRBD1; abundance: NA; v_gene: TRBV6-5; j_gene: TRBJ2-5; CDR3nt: TGTGCCAGCAATAACAGGGGGCACTCAAAAGAGACCCAGTACTTC; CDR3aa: CASNNRGHSKETQYF
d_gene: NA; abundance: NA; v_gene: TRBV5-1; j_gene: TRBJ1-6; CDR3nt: TGCGCCAGCAGCTTGAGGGAGGGAAATTCACCCCTCCACTTT; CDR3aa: CASSLREGNSPLHF
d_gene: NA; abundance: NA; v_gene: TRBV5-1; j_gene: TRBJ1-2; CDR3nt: TGCGCCAGCAGCTATACCACAGGGAGGGAAGGCTACACCTTC; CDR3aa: CASSYTTGREGYTF
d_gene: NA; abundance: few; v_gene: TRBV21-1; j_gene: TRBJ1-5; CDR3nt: TGTGCCAGCAGCCTCGTTTCGGGGGATGTTAGCAATCAGCCCCAGCATTTT; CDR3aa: CASSLVSGDVSNQPQHF
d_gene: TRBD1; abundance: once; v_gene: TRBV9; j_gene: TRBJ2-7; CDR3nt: TGTGCCAGCAGCGCCCGGGACAGATCCTACGAGCAGTACTTC; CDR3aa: CASSARDRSYEQYF
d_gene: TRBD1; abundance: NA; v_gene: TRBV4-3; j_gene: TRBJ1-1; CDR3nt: TGCGCCAGCAGCCAAGTTAGAAGGGGGCTTAGGATAACTGAAGCTTTCTTT; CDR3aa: CASSQVRRGLRITEAFF
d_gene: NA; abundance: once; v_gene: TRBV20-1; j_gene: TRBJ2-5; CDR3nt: TGCACCGCAGGCGGGGAGACCCAGTACTTC; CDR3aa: CTAGGETQYF
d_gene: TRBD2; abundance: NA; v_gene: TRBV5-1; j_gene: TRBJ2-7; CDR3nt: TGCGCCAGCAGCCCCGTTGGCGGGGGGTCCTACGAGCAGTACTTC; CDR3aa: CASSPVGGGSYEQYF
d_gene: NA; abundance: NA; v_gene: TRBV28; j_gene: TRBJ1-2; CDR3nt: TGTGCCAGCAGTTCCGCATATGGCTACACCTTC; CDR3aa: CASSSAYGYTF
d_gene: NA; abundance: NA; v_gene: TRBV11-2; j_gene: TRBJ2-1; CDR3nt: TGTGCCAGCAGCTTAGTTGGTCTAGTTGGGGATGAGCAGTTCTTC; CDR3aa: CASSLVGLVGDEQFF
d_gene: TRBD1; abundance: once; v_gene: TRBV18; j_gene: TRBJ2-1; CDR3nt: TGTGCCAGCTCACCTGGGACAGGGGCCCTTGAGCAGTTCTTC; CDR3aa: CASSPGTGALEQFF
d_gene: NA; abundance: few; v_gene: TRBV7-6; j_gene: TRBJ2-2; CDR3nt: TGTGCCAGCAGCACCGCGTGGGGAACCGGGGAGCTGTTTTTT; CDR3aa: CASSTAWGTGELFF
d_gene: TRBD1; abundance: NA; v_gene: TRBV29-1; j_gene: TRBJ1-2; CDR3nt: TGCAGCGTTTCCCGGGACAGGGGGAACTATGGCTACACCTTC; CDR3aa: CSVSRDRGNYGYTF
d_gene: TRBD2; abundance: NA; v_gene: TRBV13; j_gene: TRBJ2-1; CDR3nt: TGTGCCAGCAGCTTAAAACTAGCGGGGGGGCCGGGTGAGCAGTTCTTC; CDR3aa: CASSLKLAGGPGEQFF
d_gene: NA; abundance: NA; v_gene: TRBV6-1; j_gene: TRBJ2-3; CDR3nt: TGTGCCAGCAGTTTTCCCCTCGGGGGCACAGATACGCAGTATTTT; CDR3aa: CASSFPLGGTDTQYF
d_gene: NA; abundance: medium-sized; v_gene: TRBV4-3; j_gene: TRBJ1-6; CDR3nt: TGCGCCAGCAGCCAAGCTTCCCAGGGAGTGGACCCCCTCCACTTT; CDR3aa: CASSQASQGVDPLHF
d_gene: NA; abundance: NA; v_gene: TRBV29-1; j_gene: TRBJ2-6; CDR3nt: TGCAGCGCATCCCGGGACACAGATTCTGGGGCCAACGTCCTGACTTTC; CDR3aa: CSASRDTDSGANVLTF
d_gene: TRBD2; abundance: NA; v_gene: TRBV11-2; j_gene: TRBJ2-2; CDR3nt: TGTGCCAGCAGCCAAGGACAGTTCTTAGCGGGAATCACCGGGGAGCTGTTTTTT; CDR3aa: CASSQGQFLAGITGELFF
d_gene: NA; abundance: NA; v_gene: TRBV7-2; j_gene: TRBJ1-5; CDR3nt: TGTGCCAGCAGCTTAGACTGGACAGTCGACAATCAGCCCCAGCATTTT; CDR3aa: CASSLDWTVDNQPQHF
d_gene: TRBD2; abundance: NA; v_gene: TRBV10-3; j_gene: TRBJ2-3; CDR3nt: TGTGCCATCATGGATAAGGCTAGCGGGGCGGGTAGCACAGATACGCAGTATTTT; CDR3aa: CAIMDKASGAGSTDTQYF
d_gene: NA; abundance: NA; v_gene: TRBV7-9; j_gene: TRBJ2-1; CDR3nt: TGTGCCAGCAGCCCACCAGCGCGGTTTGAGCAGTTCTTC; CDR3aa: CASSPPARFEQFF
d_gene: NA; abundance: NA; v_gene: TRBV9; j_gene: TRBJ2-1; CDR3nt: TGTGCCAGCAGCCGTACCCCCAACCCTGGCTACAATGAGCAGTTCTTC; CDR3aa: CASSRTPNPGYNEQFF
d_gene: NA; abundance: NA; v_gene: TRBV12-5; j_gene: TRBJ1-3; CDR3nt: TGTGCTAGTGGTTTGGGGAGCAGCTCTGGAAACACCATATATTTT; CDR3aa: CASGLGSSSGNTIYF
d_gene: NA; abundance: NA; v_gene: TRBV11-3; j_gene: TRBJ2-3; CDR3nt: TGTGCCAGCAGCTTAGCAGCTACGCAGTATTTT; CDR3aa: CASSLAATQYF
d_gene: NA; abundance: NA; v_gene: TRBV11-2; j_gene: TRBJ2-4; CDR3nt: TGTGCCAGCAGCCCCTCTCTCCGGGCTCTGGCTAAAAACATTCAGTACTTC; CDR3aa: CASSPSLRALAKNIQYF
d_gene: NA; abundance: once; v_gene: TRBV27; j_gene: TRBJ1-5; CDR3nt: TGTGCCAGCAGTCTATGGGGTTCCGGACAGAGCAATCAGCCCCAGCATTTT; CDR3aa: CASSLWGSGQSNQPQHF
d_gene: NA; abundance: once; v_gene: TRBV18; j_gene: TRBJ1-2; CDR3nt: TGTAAATACTCGGGTAACTATGGCTACACCTTC; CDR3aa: CKYSGNYGYTF
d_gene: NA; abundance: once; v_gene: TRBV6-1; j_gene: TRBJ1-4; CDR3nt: TGTGCCAGCAGGCTCCCAGGGGAGGGTGAAAAACTGTTTTTT; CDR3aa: CASRLPGEGEKLFF